This T cell receptor (beta chain) was retrieved from a study of blood T cell repertoires in COVID-19. Looking at the study overall: Italy, Spain and the United States were the sources of the convalescent and acute COVID-19 samples. PBMCs, B-cell-depleted T cells, or T cells were the source of the cDNA or gDNA that made up the material.

This clone was seen a handful of times. In the original analysis: Amplifying reference gene primers gave estimates of nucleated cell counts. Method: immunoSEQ multiplex PCR; TCRdb's copy keeps in-frame clones and lacks some. The DNA was the basis for D and trimming; V, J and clone size are from that table. The data contain 120,000 or so clones, 80% to 85% of them singletons. The CDR3 is 15 amino acids. Germline lookup yields CDR1 MGHRA and CDR2 YSYEKL. V was shortened by 2 bases and J by 0 bases, with 10 bases between the two germline ends. Material: peripheral blood. The sequence came from a woman aged 50 to 60 with acute or convalescent COVID-19. The chain links TRBV4-1 to TRBJ1-1; D is possibly TRBD1 (6 bases). CDR3 loop: CASSQSTGMNTEAFF. The CDR3 bases are TGCGCCAGCAGCCAATCCACAGGGATGAACACTGAAGCTTTCTTT.